This T cell receptor beta chain is drawn from a study of CD8 T cells in Susac syndrome (dated by TCRdb to the late 2010s). Background on the whole study: Whether CD8+ T cell activation and differentiation in Susac syndrome was antigen driven was tested using repertoire sequencing. Overall results and qualifications from the work: The study acknowledged that relatively few individuals were included in the TCR sequencing and HLA analysis.

Turning to this clonotype: Which antigen it targets is not known. The record has no base qualities; no much larger clone is one base away.

RNA was extracted with the RNeasy kit and roughly 0.5 to 1 ug was reverse transcribed using random hexamers. TCR beta CDR3 regions were amplified with the immunoSEQ multiplex PCR assay covering 54 Vbeta and 13 Jbeta segments. Bias from PCR amplification was corrected by using a synthetic template baseline for primer optimization and for computational correction. The authors' pipeline ran thus. Reads were assigned to V, D and J genes according to IMGT and analyzed in immunoSEQ Analyzer, with only productive sequences retained. Clonality was computed as one minus Shannon entropy normalized by log2 of the number of productive unique sequences. For each patient and control, public and private clones were evaluated within the 100 most prevalent clones. Clones were defined as Susac-specific if absent from the healthy and MS cohorts, from 1052 published viral clones and from other ImmuneACCESS disease sequences. TCRdb applied fastp at Q25 and MiXCR to the public reads, then kept only in-frame beta chains. For every CDR3 protein sequence, its rows merge into one entry that carries the most common genes and DNA. TCRdb, not the authors, supplied the V and J calls. In this sample the table shows about 200,000 distinct CDR3 sequences, about 96% of which occur a single time. In total, the top ten clones hold 0.093% of the sample.

Peripheral blood CD8+ and CD4+ T cells from healthy donors, Susac syndrome patients and multiple sclerosis patients were profiled by high-throughput TCR beta sequencing. Multiple sclerosis controls were treatment-naive patients with stable or active relapsing-remitting disease fulfilling revised McDonald criteria. Bulk CD8+ and CD4+ T cells were purified by magnetic negative isolation, while CD8+ TEMRA cells were enriched using FACS. Blood was collected in EDTA tubes and processed within 24 hours, with PBMCs isolated through density gradient centrifugation. PBMCs destined for TCR sequencing were cryopreserved in liquid nitrogen and later thawed in a 37 °C water bath. The sorted or isolated CD4+, CD8+ and CD8+ TEMRA cells reached a purity of at least 90%. For CDR1 and CDR2, the germline V gene lists SQVTM and ANQGSEA. The CDR3 starts with the cysteine, ends with the phenylalanine, and has 12 residues. This entry keeps only the CDR3 DNA: 36 bases, framed from base 1. Trimming takes 3 bases from V and 5 bases from J, and the germline ends sit 11 bases apart.

This receptor was taken from a human donor with multiple sclerosis. The chain couples TRBV29-1 to TRBJ2-7, with TRBD2 as a weak D call on 5 bases. The sample consisted of CD4+ T cells from PBMCs. For the CDR3, the sequence is CSVELSGDEQYF. The DNA sequence follows: TGCAGCGTTGAGTTATCCGGGGACGAGCAGTACTTC.